The sequence of this T cell receptor (beta chain) was determined in a study of T cell responses to AZD1222 COVID-19 vaccine. The assay was immunoSEQ multiplex PCR, and TCRdb's table has in-frame clones only and misses some. The data hold roughly 93,000 clones, with about nine tenths observed a single time. V was clipped by 2 bases and J by 7 bases, with 13 bases between them. Per the germline V gene, CDR1 is SGDLS and CDR2 is YYNGEE. The CDR3 covers 15 residues. The V and J genes are TRBV9 and TRBJ1-6; TRBD1 might be the D (6 bases). The sample was peripheral blood, taken on day 0 of MenACWY control vaccination. The TCR was taken from an adult in good health. The DNA of the CDR3 is TGTGCCAGCAGCGTCACAGACAGGTCAAATTCACCCCTCCACTTT. This translates into CASSVTDRSNSPLHF.